This is a list of T cell receptor beta chains from one sample in a study of graft-versus-host responses after intestinal transplantation. TCRdb's copy holds only in-frame clones and misses some; the assay was immunoSEQ multiplex PCR. This repertoire shows 95,000 to 100,000 clones, about 82% found once; its top ten account for over 1.3%. The sample was PBMCs, taken 255 days after intestinal transplant. These receptors were obtained from a human patient who received an intestinal transplant, so some T cells may come from the graft donor. Each CDR3 is given with its conserved first and last residue. The order of the fields is V gene, D gene, J gene, clone size, CDR3 DNA, CDR3 protein. A D gene is named only where the DNA matches it firmly. Clone size appears in some rows only: once, few, many, or a class for an expanded clone.

V: TRBV28; D: NA; J: TRBJ1-5; size: NA; DNA: TGTGCCAGCAGTTCCCTGGAAAATAGCAATCAGCCCCAGCATTTT; CDR3: CASSSLENSNQPQHF
V: TRBV23-1; D: NA; J: TRBJ2-1; size: NA; DNA: TGCGCCAGCAGTCAATACCCCCGCCGTAGACAGTTTACTATTTCCTCCTACAATGAGCAGTTCTTC; CDR3: CASSQYPRRRQFTISSYNEQFF
V: TRBV15; D: TRBD1; J: TRBJ1-2; size: once; DNA: TGTGCCACCAGCAGAGCGGACAGGGGTAGCTATGGCTACACCTTC; CDR3: CATSRADRGSYGYTF
V: TRBV4-1; D: NA; J: TRBJ2-5; size: NA; DNA: TGCGCCAGCAGCCACGATAAAGAGACCCAGTACTTC; CDR3: CASSHDKETQYF
V: TRBV11-1; D: NA; J: TRBJ2-3; size: once; DNA: TGTGCCGTCGGGCTGGGGGCGGTACCTACGCAGTATTTT; CDR3: CAVGLGAVPTQYF
V: TRBV6-6; D: NA; J: TRBJ1-1; size: NA; DNA: TGTGCCAGCAGTTACTTGGAGATTGGGAACACTGAAGCTTTCTTT; CDR3: CASSYLEIGNTEAFF
V: TRBV7-9; D: NA; J: TRBJ1-2; size: NA; DNA: TGTGCCAGCAGCTTAGAGTCGAGTGCCGGCACCTTC; CDR3: CASSLESSAGTF
V: TRBV7-9; D: TRBD2; J: TRBJ2-3; size: NA; DNA: TGTGCCAGCAGACATTTGAGACCCGGGACTACCACAGATACGCAGTATTTT; CDR3: CASRHLRPGTTTDTQYF
V: TRBV18; D: TRBD2; J: TRBJ2-3; size: once; DNA: TGTGCCAGCTCACCGCCACCGGGACTGGCGGGGGGAGATACGCAGTATTTT; CDR3: CASSPPPGLAGGDTQYF
V: TRBV28; D: TRBD1; J: TRBJ1-1; size: NA; DNA: TGTGCCAGCAGTTTACGGGCAGGGACAGGGGGCGCGGACACTGAAGCTTTCTTT; CDR3: CASSLRAGTGGADTEAFF
V: TRBV2; D: TRBD2; J: TRBJ2-3; size: NA; DNA: TGTGCCAGCAGTGAATGGGGGGGGACTAGCAGCGTGGAAGATACGCAGTATTTT; CDR3: CASSEWGGTSSVEDTQYF
V: TRBV5-1; D: NA; J: TRBJ1-6; size: NA; DNA: TGCGCCAGCAGCTTGGACGCAGGGTGGAGGTCACCCCTCCACTTT; CDR3: CASSLDAGWRSPLHF
V: TRBV5-1; D: NA; J: TRBJ2-2; size: NA; DNA: TGCGCCAGCAGCTTGGCCAGGGTAAACACCGGGGAGCTGTTTTTT; CDR3: CASSLARVNTGELFF
V: TRBV5-4; D: NA; J: TRBJ2-5; size: NA; DNA: TGTGCCAGCAGCTACAACCCAGGCCAAGAGACCCAGTACTTC; CDR3: CASSYNPGQETQYF
V: TRBV18; D: TRBD2; J: TRBJ2-3; size: once; DNA: TGTGCCAGCTCACCAACCAGCGGGGGGGCAACAGATACGCAGTATTTT; CDR3: CASSPTSGGATDTQYF
V: TRBV9; D: NA; J: TRBJ2-1; size: NA; DNA: TGTGCCAGCACAAAAGGGGGGACAATCTCCTACAATGAGCAGTTCTTC; CDR3: CASTKGGTISYNEQFF
V: TRBV12-5; D: NA; J: TRBJ1-2; size: NA; DNA: TGTGCTAGTGGTACGGGTATGCGCTACACCTTC; CDR3: CASGTGMRYTF
V: TRBV29-1; D: NA; J: TRBJ1-3; size: NA; DNA: TGCAGCGTTGGCGGGCTGGGAAACACCATATATTTT; CDR3: CSVGGLGNTIYF
V: TRBV10-3; D: NA; J: TRBJ2-5; size: NA; DNA: TGTGCCATCAGTGAGACCAAACAGGGAATAGAGACCCAGTACTTC; CDR3: CAISETKQGIETQYF
V: TRBV5-1; D: NA; J: TRBJ2-7; size: NA; DNA: TGCGCCAGCAGCGAGGGGAACACACGCTACGAGCAGTACTTC; CDR3: CASSEGNTRYEQYF
V: TRBV2; D: NA; J: TRBJ1-1; size: NA; DNA: TGTGCCAGCAGTGAATGGGGATCGTGGACTGAAGCTTTCTTT; CDR3: CASSEWGSWTEAFF
V: TRBV19; D: NA; J: TRBJ1-4; size: NA; DNA: TGTGCCAGTAGTATACGAGGGGCGCGCGGAGAAAAACTGTTTTTT; CDR3: CASSIRGARGEKLFF
V: TRBV4-2; D: TRBD1; J: TRBJ1-5; size: NA; DNA: TGTGCCAGCAGTCCGACAGGGGGCCAGCCCCAGCATTTT; CDR3: CASSPTGGQPQHF
V: TRBV15; D: TRBD1; J: TRBJ2-7; size: few; DNA: TGTGCCACCAGCAGGGGACAGGGGTACTACGAGCAGTACTTC; CDR3: CATSRGQGYYEQYF
V: TRBV6-4; D: NA; J: TRBJ2-7; size: NA; DNA: TGTGCCAGCAGTGATCGAATAGGGGTTGGCTCAGACGAGCAGTACTTC; CDR3: CASSDRIGVGSDEQYF
V: TRBV6-5; D: NA; J: TRBJ1-4; size: NA; DNA: TGTGCCAGCAGTTACTCGATAGGGGCAACTAATGAAAAACTGTTTTTT; CDR3: CASSYSIGATNEKLFF
V: TRBV6-1; D: TRBD2; J: TRBJ2-3; size: once; DNA: TGTGCCAGCAGTGGGCTCTCTAGCGGGATAAGCACAGATACGCAGTATTTT; CDR3: CASSGLSSGISTDTQYF
V: TRBV20-1; D: NA; J: TRBJ2-5; size: NA; DNA: TGCAGTGCGATAGACGGGTGGACCCAGTACTTC; CDR3: CSAIDGWTQYF
V: TRBV29-1; D: NA; J: TRBJ1-2; size: NA; DNA: TGCAGCGTTGGTGGAGGGCCCCCCCTCTATGGCTACACCTTC; CDR3: CSVGGGPPLYGYTF
V: TRBV6-6; D: NA; J: TRBJ1-5; size: few; DNA: TGTGCCAGCAGTCTCGGCGGCTTGGGGCAGCCCCAGCATTTT; CDR3: CASSLGGLGQPQHF
V: TRBV5-4; D: TRBD2; J: TRBJ2-7; size: NA; DNA: TGTGCCAGCAGCTTGGCTAGCGGAGCCTACGAGCAGTACTTC; CDR3: CASSLASGAYEQYF
V: TRBV11-2; D: NA; J: TRBJ1-4; size: NA; DNA: TGTGCCAGCAGCCCAGAGCCCCTCGCTAATGAAAAACTGTTTTTT; CDR3: CASSPEPLANEKLFF
V: TRBV27; D: NA; J: TRBJ2-1; size: NA; DNA: TGTGCCAGCAGTCCTCTCCCCAGGGGATGGAATGAGCAGTTCTTC; CDR3: CASSPLPRGWNEQFF
V: TRBV5-4; D: TRBD2; J: TRBJ2-3; size: NA; DNA: TGTGCCAGCAGCTTGGGTCTAGCGGGGGCCAGCACAGATACGCAGTATTTT; CDR3: CASSLGLAGASTDTQYF
V: TRBV7-2; D: NA; J: TRBJ1-2; size: NA; DNA: TGTGCCAGCACGGATTCGGGGGTACGCTACACCTTC; CDR3: CASTDSGVRYTF
V: TRBV9; D: NA; J: TRBJ1-1; size: NA; DNA: TGTGCCAGCAGCGTAGGGGAGGAGAACACTGAAGCTTTCTTT; CDR3: CASSVGEENTEAFF
V: TRBV5-1; D: NA; J: TRBJ1-2; size: NA; DNA: TGCGCCAGCCGGGACAATAACTATGGCTACACCTTC; CDR3: CASRDNNYGYTF
V: TRBV6-1; D: NA; J: TRBJ2-2; size: few; DNA: TGTGCCAGCAATCCCAGGGGTGAGACCGGGGAGCTGTTTTTT; CDR3: CASNPRGETGELFF
V: TRBV5-4; D: NA; J: TRBJ1-1; size: NA; DNA: TGTGCCAGCACCCACGGGGGTAGAAACACTGAAGCTTTCTTT; CDR3: CASTHGGRNTEAFF
V: TRBV6-1; D: NA; J: TRBJ1-1; size: NA; DNA: TGTGCCAGCAGTGCCACGCTTGGGGTAGCTATCCTCGAAGCTTTCTTT; CDR3: CASSATLGVAILEAFF
V: TRBV29-1; D: TRBD1; J: TRBJ1-2; size: NA; DNA: TGCAGCGCCGGGGACAGGGGAGACTATGGCTACACCTTC; CDR3: CSAGDRGDYGYTF
V: TRBV4-1; D: NA; J: TRBJ1-5; size: NA; DNA: TGCGCCAGCAGCCCGCACCGGGACAGCAATCAGCCCCAGCATTTT; CDR3: CASSPHRDSNQPQHF
V: TRBV30; D: NA; J: TRBJ1-1; size: NA; DNA: TGTGCCTCCTCCGGGACGACAGCTTTCTTT; CDR3: CASSGTTAFF
V: TRBV4-1; D: TRBD2; J: TRBJ2-1; size: NA; DNA: TGCGCCAGCAGCCCGACTAGCGGGGGGGCCCGGTTCTTC; CDR3: CASSPTSGGARFF
V: TRBV19; D: NA; J: TRBJ2-7; size: NA; DNA: TGTGCCAGTAGTATACAGGGGAGGCCCTACGAGCAGTACTTC; CDR3: CASSIQGRPYEQYF
V: TRBV19; D: TRBD2; J: TRBJ2-5; size: NA; DNA: TGTGCCAGTAGTATAGCGGGGGGGCTGGAGACCCAGTACTTC; CDR3: CASSIAGGLETQYF